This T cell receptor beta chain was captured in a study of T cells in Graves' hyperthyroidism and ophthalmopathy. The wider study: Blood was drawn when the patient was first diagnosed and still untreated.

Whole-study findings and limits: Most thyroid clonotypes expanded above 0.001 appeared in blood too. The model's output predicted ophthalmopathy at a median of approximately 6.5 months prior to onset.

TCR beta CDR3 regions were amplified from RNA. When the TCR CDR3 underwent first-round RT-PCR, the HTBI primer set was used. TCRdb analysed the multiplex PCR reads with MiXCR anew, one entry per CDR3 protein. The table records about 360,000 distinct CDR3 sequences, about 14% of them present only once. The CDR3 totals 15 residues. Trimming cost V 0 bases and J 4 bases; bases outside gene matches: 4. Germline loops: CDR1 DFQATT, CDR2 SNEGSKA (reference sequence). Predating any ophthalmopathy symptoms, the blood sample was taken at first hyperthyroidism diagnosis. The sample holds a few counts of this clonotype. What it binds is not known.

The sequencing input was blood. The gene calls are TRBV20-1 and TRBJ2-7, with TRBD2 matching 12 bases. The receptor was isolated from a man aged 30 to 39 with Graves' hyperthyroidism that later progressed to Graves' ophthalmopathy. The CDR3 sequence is CSARDTSGGIYEQYF. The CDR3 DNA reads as TGCAGTGCTAGAGATACTAGCGGGGGGATATACGAGCAGTACTTC.